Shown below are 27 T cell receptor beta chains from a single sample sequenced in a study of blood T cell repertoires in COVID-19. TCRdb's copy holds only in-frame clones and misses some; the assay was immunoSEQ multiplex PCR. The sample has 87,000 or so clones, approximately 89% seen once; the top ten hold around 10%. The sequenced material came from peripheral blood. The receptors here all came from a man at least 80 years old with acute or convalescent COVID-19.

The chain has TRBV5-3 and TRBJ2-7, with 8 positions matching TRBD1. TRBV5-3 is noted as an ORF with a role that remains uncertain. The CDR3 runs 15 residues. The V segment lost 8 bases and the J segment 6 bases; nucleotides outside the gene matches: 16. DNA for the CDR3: TGTGCCAGGAACCTGGTGGGCAGGGGGCCGGGCGAGCAGTACTTC. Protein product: CARNLVGRGPGEQYF.

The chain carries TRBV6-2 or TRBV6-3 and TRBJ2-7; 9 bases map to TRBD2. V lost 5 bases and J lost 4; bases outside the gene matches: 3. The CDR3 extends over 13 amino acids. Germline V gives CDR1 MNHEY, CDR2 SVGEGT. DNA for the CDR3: TGTGCCAGCAGTCGGACTAGCGCATACGAGCAGTACTTC. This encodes CASSRTSAYEQYF.

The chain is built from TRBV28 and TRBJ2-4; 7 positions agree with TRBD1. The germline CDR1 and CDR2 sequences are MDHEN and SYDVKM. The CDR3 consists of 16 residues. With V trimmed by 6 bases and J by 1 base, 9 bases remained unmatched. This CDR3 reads CASRPTGVMAKNIQYF. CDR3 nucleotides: TGTGCCAGCAGGCCCACAGGGGTAATGGCCAAAAACATTCAGTACTTC.

The CDR3 DNA sequence: TGTGCCAGCAGTAGAGGTTCGAGACGGGACTATCACTACGAGCAGTACTTC. Residues: CASSRGSRRDYHYEQYF. V gene TRBV6-2 or TRBV6-3 combines with J gene TRBJ2-7; TRBD2 matches at 7 bases. The CDR3 is made up of 17 amino acids. Per germline, CDR1 MNHEY and CDR2 SVGEGT. V shed 5 bases and J 3 bases; nucleotides not matched to a gene: 16.

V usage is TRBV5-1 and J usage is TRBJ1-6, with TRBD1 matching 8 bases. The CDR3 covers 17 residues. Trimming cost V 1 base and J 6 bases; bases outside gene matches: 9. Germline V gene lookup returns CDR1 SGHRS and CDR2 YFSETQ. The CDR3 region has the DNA TGCGCCAGCAGCTTGACCCCCCAGGGGGCGGCTAATTCACCCCTCCACTTT. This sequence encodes CASSLTPQGAANSPLHF.

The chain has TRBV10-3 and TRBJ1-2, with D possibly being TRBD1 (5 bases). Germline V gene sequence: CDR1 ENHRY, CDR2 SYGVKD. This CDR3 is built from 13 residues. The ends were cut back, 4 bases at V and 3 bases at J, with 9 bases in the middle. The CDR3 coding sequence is TGTGCCATCAGTGGACAGAGAGACTATGGCTACACCTTC. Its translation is CAISGQRDYGYTF.

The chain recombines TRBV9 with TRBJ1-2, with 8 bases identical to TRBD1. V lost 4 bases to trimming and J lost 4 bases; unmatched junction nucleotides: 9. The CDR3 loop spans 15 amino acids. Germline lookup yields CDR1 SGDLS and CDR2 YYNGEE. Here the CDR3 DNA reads TGTGCCAGCAGCCCCACCGGACAGGGCGGCTATGGCTACACCTTC. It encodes CASSPTGQGGYGYTF. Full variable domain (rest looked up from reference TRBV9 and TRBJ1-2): DSGVTQTPKHLITATGQRVTLRCSPRSGDLSVYWYQQSLDQGLQFLIQYYNGEERAKGNILERFSAQQFPDLHSELNLSSLELGDSALYFCASSPTGQGGYGYTFGSGTRLTVV.

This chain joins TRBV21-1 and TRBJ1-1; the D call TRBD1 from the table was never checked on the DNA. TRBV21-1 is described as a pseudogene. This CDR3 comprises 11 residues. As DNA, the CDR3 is TGTGCCAGCCAGAAGGGGAAGCGAGCTTTCTTT. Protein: CASQKGKRAFF.

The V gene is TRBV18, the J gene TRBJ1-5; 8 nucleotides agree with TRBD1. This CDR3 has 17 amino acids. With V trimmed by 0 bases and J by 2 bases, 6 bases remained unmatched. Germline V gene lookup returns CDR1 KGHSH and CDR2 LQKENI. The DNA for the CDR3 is TGTGCCAGCTCACCACCGGGGACAGGTTACGGCAATCAGCCCCAGCATTTT. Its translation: CASSPPGTGYGNQPQHF. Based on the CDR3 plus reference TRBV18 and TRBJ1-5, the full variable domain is NAGVMQNPRHLVRRRGQEARLRCSPMKGHSHVYWYRQLPEEGLKFMVYLQKENIIDESGMPKERFSAEFPKEGPSILRIQQVVRGDSAAYFCASSPPGTGYGNQPQHFGDGTRLSIL.

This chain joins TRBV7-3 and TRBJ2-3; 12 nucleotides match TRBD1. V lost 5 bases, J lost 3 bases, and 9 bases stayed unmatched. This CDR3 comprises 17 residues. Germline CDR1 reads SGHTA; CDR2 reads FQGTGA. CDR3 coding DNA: TGTGCCAGCAGCCCCGAGCCGGGACAGGGGGCGACAGATACGCAGTATTTT. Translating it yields CASSPEPGQGATDTQYF.

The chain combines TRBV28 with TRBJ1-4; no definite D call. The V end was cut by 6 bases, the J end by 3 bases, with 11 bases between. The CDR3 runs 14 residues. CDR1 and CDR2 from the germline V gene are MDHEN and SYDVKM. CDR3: CASSSPAANEKLFF. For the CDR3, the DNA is TGTGCCAGCAGCTCTCCGGCGGCTAATGAAAAACTGTTTTTT.

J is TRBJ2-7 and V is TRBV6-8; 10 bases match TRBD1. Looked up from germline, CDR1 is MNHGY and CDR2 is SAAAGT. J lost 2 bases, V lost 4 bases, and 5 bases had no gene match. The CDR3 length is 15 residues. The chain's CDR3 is CASSCRTGGTYEQYF. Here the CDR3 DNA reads TGTGCCAGCAGTTGCAGGACAGGGGGAACCTACGAGCAGTACTTC.

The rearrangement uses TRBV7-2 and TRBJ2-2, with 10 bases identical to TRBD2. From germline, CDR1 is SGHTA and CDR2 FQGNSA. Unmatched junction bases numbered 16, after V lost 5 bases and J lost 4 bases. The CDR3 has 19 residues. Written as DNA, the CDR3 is TGTGCCAGCAGCCCACTGGGACTAGCGAGAGGGTTGGGCACCGGGGAGCTGTTTTTT. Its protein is CASSPLGLARGLGTGELFF.

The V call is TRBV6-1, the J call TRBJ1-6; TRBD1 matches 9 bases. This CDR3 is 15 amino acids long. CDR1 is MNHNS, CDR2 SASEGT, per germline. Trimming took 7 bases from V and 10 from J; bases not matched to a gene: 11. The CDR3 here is CASTQTGTGWSPLHF. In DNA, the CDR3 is TGTGCCAGCACCCAAACCGGGACAGGGTGGTCACCCCTCCACTTT.

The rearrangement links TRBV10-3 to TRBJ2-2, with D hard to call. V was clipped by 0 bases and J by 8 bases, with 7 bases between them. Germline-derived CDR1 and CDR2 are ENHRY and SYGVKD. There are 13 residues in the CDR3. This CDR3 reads CAISESEPGELFF. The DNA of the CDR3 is TGTGCCATCAGTGAGTCGGAGCCTGGGGAGCTGTTTTTT.

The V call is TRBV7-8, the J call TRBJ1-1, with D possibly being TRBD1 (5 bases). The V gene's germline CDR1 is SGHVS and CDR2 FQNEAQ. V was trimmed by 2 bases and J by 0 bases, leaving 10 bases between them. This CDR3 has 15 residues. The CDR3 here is CASSLQGLMNTEAFF. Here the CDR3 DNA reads TGTGCCAGCAGCTTACAGGGCCTCATGAACACTGAAGCTTTCTTT.

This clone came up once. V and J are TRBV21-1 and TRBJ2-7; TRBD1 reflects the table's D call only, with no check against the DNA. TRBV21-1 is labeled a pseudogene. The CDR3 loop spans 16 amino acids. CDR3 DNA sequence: TGTGCCAGCAGAACCTCTTGGGCAGGGGTTTCCTACGAGCAGTACTTC. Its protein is CASRTSWAGVSYEQYF.

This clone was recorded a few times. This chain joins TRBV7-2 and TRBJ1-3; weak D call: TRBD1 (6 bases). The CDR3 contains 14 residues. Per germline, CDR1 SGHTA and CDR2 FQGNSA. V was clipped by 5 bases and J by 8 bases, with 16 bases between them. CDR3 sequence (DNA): TGTGCCAGCAGCGATCGACCCTACAGGGACACCATATATTTT. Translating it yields CASSDRPYRDTIYF.

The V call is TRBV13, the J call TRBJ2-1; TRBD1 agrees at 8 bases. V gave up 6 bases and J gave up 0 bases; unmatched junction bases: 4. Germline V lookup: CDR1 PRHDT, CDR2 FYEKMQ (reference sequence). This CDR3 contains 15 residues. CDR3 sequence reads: CASSYRGTSYNEQFF. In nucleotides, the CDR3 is TGTGCCAGCAGTTACAGGGGGACCTCCTACAATGAGCAGTTCTTC.

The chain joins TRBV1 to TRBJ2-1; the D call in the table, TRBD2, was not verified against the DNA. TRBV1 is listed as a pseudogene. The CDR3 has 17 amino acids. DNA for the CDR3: TGCACCAGCAACCCCTCGGAGGATCTAGCCTCCTACAATGAGCAGTTCTTC. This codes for CTSNPSEDLASYNEQFF.

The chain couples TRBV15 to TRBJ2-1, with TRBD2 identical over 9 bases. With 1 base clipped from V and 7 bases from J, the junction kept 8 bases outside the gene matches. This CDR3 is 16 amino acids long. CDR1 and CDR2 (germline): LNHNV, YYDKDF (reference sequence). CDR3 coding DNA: TGTGCCACCAGCAGAGTATCCCGCGGGGGGGTTAATGAGCAGTTCTTC. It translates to CATSRVSRGGVNEQFF.

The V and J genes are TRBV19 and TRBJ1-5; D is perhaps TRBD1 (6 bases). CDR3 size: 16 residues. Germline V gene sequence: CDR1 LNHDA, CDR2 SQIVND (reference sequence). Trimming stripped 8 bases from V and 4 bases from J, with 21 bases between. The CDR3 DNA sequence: TGTGCCAGTGGGACATTCGGGCGAGGGAATAATCAGCCCCAGCATTTT. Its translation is CASGTFGRGNNQPQHF. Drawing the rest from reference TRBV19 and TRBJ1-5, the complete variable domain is DGGITQSPKYLFRKEGQNVTLSCEQNLNHDAMYWYRQDPGQGLRLIYYSQIVNDFQKGDIAEGYSVSREKKESFPLTVTSAQKNPTAFYLCASGTFGRGNNQPQHFGDGTRLSIL.

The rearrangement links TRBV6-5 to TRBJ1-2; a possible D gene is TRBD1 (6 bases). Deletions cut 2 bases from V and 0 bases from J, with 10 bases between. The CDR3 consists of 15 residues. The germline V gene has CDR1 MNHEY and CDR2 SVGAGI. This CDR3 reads CASSYGQGSNYGYTF. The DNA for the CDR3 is TGTGCCAGCAGTTACGGGCAGGGGTCTAACTATGGCTACACCTTC.

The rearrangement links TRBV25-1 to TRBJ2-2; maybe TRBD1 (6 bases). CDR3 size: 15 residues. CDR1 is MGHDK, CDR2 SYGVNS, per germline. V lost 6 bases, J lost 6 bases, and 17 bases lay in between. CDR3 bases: TGTGCCAGCAGCAACAGGGTCTCCTCCGCCGGGGAGCTGTTTTTT. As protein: CASSNRVSSAGELFF.

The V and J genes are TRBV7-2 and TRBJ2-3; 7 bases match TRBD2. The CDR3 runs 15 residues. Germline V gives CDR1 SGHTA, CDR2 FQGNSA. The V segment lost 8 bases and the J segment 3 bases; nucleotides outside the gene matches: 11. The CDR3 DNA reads TGTGCCAGCGGTCCCGGGACTAAAAGAACAGATACGCAGTATTTT. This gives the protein CASGPGTKRTDTQYF.

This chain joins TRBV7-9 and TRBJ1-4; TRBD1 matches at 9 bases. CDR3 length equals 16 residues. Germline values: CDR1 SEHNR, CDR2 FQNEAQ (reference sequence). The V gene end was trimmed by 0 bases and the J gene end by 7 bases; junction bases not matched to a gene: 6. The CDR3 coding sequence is TGTGCCAGCAGCTTAGCATGGGGGACAGGGTCTGAAAAACTGTTTTTT. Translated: CASSLAWGTGSEKLFF.

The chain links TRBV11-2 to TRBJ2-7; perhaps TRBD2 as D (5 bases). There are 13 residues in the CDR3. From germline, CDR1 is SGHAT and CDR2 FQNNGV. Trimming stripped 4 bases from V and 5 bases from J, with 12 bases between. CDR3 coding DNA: TGTGCCAGCAGCTGGTCCCCCGGGGACGAGCAGTACTTC. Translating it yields CASSWSPGDEQYF. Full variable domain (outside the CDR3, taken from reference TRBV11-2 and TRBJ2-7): EAGVAQSPRYKIIEKRQSVAFWCNPISGHATLYWYQQILGQGPKLLIQFQNNGVVDDSQLPKDRFSAERLKGVDSTLKIQPAKLEDSAVYLCASSWSPGDEQYFGPGTRLTVT.